The rows below give T cell receptor beta chains drawn from one sample of a study of PD-1 blockade in classical Hodgkin lymphoma. Method: immunoSEQ multiplex PCR; TCRdb's copy keeps in-frame clones and lacks some. The top ten clones hold 7% to 9.5% of a sample with roughly 140,000 clones, just under 80% of them seen once. This specimen consisted of peripheral blood mononuclear cells (PBMCs), obtained before the second cycle of nivolumab. The receptors stem from a human donor with classical Hodgkin lymphoma. Each CDR3 is given without its conserved first and last residue.

v_call,j_call,cdr3_aa
TRBV6-5,TRBJ1-1,ASSAREWVTEAF
TRBV6-1,TRBJ1-1,ASSEGPGNTEAF
TRBV28,TRBJ2-3,ASRGREGRFSSTDTQY
TRBV19,TRBJ1-5,ASSLLGQVDQPQH
TRBV27,TRBJ2-3,ASSFSTSTDTQY
TRBV5-4,TRBJ1-3,ASSFSGGAGNTIY
TRBV7-2,TRBJ2-3,ASSLAGAGRGDTQY
TRBV19,TRBJ1-1,ASSPNAGTNTEAF
TRBV6-5,TRBJ1-2,ATRTSGVNYGYT
TRBV4-1,TRBJ2-3,ASSQVGSPGRY
TRBV25-1,TRBJ2-5,ASSDREETQY
TRBV19,TRBJ1-5,ASSMRYGVRTL
TRBV6-6,TRBJ1-2,ASSYSVGAQSVGYT
TRBV28,TRBJ2-3,ASTGGLSTDTQY
TRBV9,TRBJ2-7,ASSALRGPSEQY
TRBV14,TRBJ2-1,ASSRQGYNEQF
TRBV5-4,TRBJ1-1,ASSLGGVGTEAF
TRBV7-2,TRBJ1-1,ASSAPTGITEAF
TRBV18,TRBJ2-2,ASSPQDLHTGELF
TRBV5-1,TRBJ2-7,ASSLVSSYEQY
TRBV4-3,TRBJ2-6,ASSQWGPGVVSGANVLT
TRBV10-3,TRBJ1-2,AISEGSYGYT
TRBV6-5,TRBJ2-1,ASSLGKLAGGNEQF
TRBV6-6,TRBJ1-5,ASSEEGPQH
TRBV10-3,TRBJ1-2,AISEGLGASSYGYT
TRBV5-1,TRBJ1-2,ASSFDSPSYGYT
TRBV15,TRBJ1-4,ATSQEGGNEKLF
TRBV7-6,TRBJ1-6,ASSLTGQGGSPLH
TRBV6-5,TRBJ1-1,ASSLQVDSEAF
TRBV5-4,TRBJ2-5,ASSPTRRQETQY
TRBV10-3,TRBJ1-2,AISEFSQGRGYT
TRBV6-1,TRBJ1-5,ASKPGSNQPQH
TRBV5-4,TRBJ2-6,ASRTGSSSGANVLT